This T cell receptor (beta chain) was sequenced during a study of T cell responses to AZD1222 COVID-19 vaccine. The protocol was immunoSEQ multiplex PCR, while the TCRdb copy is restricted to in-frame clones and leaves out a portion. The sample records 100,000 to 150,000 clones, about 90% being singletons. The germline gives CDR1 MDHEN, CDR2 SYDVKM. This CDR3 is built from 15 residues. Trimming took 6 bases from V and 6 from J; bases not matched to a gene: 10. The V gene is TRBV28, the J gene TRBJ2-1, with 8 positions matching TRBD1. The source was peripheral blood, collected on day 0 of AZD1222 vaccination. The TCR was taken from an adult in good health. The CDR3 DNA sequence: TGTGCCAGCAGCAGGGACAGGAGTCTTAGCAATGAGCAGTTCTTC. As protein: CASSRDRSLSNEQFF.